This T cell receptor beta chain was documented in a study of T cell clonality in common variable immunodeficiency. The study, taken as a whole, reports: Shared TCRbeta clones were fewer between CVID subjects than controls. Common variable immunodeficiency TCR beta sequences reportedly had fewer deletions and N-nucleotide insertions.

Losses at the gene ends were 7 bases for V and 6 bases for J; bases not matched to a gene: 8. The CDR3 covers 14 residues. Germline loops: CDR1 SNHLY, CDR2 FYNNEI. Equal genomic DNA amounts from CVID and control samples were sequenced. Method: immunoSEQ multiplex PCR; TCRdb's copy keeps in-frame clones and lacks some. The sample is made up of over 20,000 clones, none counted only once. Heparinized whole blood, about 4.5 to 8.5 ml, came from each donor. This clone came up many times. Antigen unknown. Coverage ceases 3 residues before the CDR3 finishes, and the germline J gene fills in the end. The clonotype originates from a human donor with common variable immunodeficiency. Sequences were obtained from peripheral blood mononuclear cells. The rearrangement links TRBV2 to TRBJ1-2, with TRBD1 matching 10 bases. CDR3 sequence: CASNLDRGNDGYTF. The sequenced CDR3 bases are TGTGCCAGCAATCTGGACAGGGGGAACGATGGC.